This is a list of T cell receptor beta chains from one sample in a study of OX40 agonist ivuxolimab in advanced cancers. Generated by immunoSEQ multiplex PCR, the TCRdb table keeps only in-frame clones and is missing some. Here the sample spans about 91,000 clones, more than 75% being singletons. The specimen was CD4+ or CD8+ T cells sorted from blood, collected in a trial of the OX40 agonist ivuxolimab. These receptors all come from an adult with an advanced solid tumor such as melanoma, head and neck, liver or kidney cancer. Both conserved end residues are part of each CDR3. The D gene is left open where the match is weak. Some rows mark clone size as missing; the rest say once, few, many or name a class of expanded clone.

CDR3aa: CASWGRGGLSSYEQYF
CDR3nt: TGCGCCAGCTGGGGCCGAGGAGGGCTGAGCTCCTACGAGCAGTACTTC
abundance: NA
j_gene: TRBJ2-7
d_gene: NA
v_gene: TRBV5-1

CDR3aa: CASSAHPTGLETQYF
CDR3nt: TGTGCCAGCAGCGCACACCCCACAGGGTTGGAGACCCAGTACTTC
abundance: NA
j_gene: TRBJ2-5
d_gene: NA
v_gene: TRBV9

CDR3aa: CASSGDRDEQYF
CDR3nt: TGTGCCAGCTCGGGAGACAGGGACGAGCAGTACTTC
abundance: NA
j_gene: TRBJ2-7
d_gene: TRBD1
v_gene: TRBV18

CDR3aa: CASANAGTGHSPLHF
CDR3nt: TGTGCCAGTGCCAATGCCGGGACAGGGCACTCACCCCTCCACTTT
abundance: NA
j_gene: TRBJ1-6
d_gene: TRBD1
v_gene: TRBV28

CDR3aa: CASSFRQGQETQYF
CDR3nt: TGTGCCAGCAGCTTTAGACAGGGGCAAGAGACCCAGTACTTC
abundance: once
j_gene: TRBJ2-5
d_gene: TRBD1
v_gene: TRBV7-2

CDR3aa: CASRLLAVGTDTQYF
CDR3nt: TGCGCCAGCAGGTTACTAGCGGTCGGGACAGATACGCAGTATTTT
abundance: NA
j_gene: TRBJ2-3
d_gene: TRBD2
v_gene: TRBV5-1

CDR3aa: CASSLGMSEFIDEQFF
CDR3nt: TGTGCCAGCAGCTTGGGGATGTCTGAATTTATCGATGAGCAGTTCTTC
abundance: once
j_gene: TRBJ2-1
d_gene: NA
v_gene: TRBV5-4

CDR3aa: CASSPDGNTGELFF
CDR3nt: TGCGCCAGCAGCCCGGACGGGAACACCGGGGAGCTGTTTTTT
abundance: NA
j_gene: TRBJ2-2
d_gene: NA
v_gene: TRBV5-1

CDR3aa: CASSPGGDTQYF
CDR3nt: TGTGCCAGCAGTCCAGGGGGAGATACGCAGTATTTT
abundance: NA
j_gene: TRBJ2-3
d_gene: TRBD1
v_gene: TRBV2

CDR3aa: CASSPGQNTEAFF
CDR3nt: TGTGCCAGCTCACCAGGACAAAACACTGAAGCTTTCTTT
abundance: once
j_gene: TRBJ1-1
d_gene: NA
v_gene: TRBV18

CDR3aa: CASSQSGEASNEQFF
CDR3nt: TGTGCCAGCAGCCAAAGCGGGGAGGCGAGCAATGAGCAGTTCTTC
abundance: NA
j_gene: TRBJ2-1
d_gene: TRBD2
v_gene: TRBV5-8

CDR3aa: CASSLTGNEQFF
CDR3nt: TGTGCCAGCAGCTTGACGGGCAATGAGCAGTTCTTC
abundance: NA
j_gene: TRBJ2-1
d_gene: NA
v_gene: TRBV5-6

CDR3aa: CASSIQDRGNTIYF
CDR3nt: TGTGCCAGTAGTATTCAAGACCGTGGAAACACCATATATTTT
abundance: NA
j_gene: TRBJ1-3
d_gene: NA
v_gene: TRBV19